This TCR beta chain was sequenced in a study of T cell responses to AZD1222 COVID-19 vaccine. Regarding the study as a whole: There were mostly white British donors and more females than males, and clonal diversity was possibly underestimated.

The V gene lost 3 bases and the J gene lost 5 bases, with 6 bases spanning the gap. CDR3 size: 12 residues. Germline CDR1 and CDR2: LNHDA and SQIVND (reference sequence). On this clone: The antigen is not known.

Measured with immunoSEQ multiplex PCR; TCRdb has only the in-frame clones, and not every one. The sample carries tens of thousands of clones, about 90% recorded once. The sample here was peripheral blood, taken on day 0 of AZD1222 vaccination. The chain couples TRBV19 to TRBJ2-3, with a possible D match to TRBD1 (6 bases). The TCR was taken from an adult in good health. The CDR3 spells CASSIRGDTQYF. CDR3 DNA: TGTGCCAGTAGTATCAGGGGAGATACGCAGTATTTT.